This record concerns one T cell receptor beta chain sequence. The assay was immunoSEQ multiplex PCR, and TCRdb's table has in-frame clones only and misses some. The sample consists of around 95,000 clones, around four fifths of them appearing once. This record comes from a study of control samples from healthy donors and cancer patients. Germline CDR1 is SEHNR and CDR2 is FQNEAQ (reference sequence). This CDR3 region has 18 residues. The V end lost 3 bases, the J end lost 1 base, and 18 bases lay between the germline ends. The sequence was collected from a man aged 25-45 years in good health. Source material: blood. V usage is TRBV7-9 and J usage is TRBJ2-2, with D tentatively TRBD2 (5 bases). The CDR3 is CASSFSATGLKNTGELFF. CDR3 coding DNA: TGTGCCAGCAGCTTTTCCGCTACTGGACTGAAGAACACCGGGGAGCTGTTTTTT. The entire variable domain, with the rest obtained from reference TRBV7-9 and TRBJ2-2, is as follows: DTGVSQNPRHKITKRGQNVTFRCDPISEHNRLYWYRQTLGQGPEFLTYFQNEAQLEKSRLLSDRFSAERPKGSFSTLEIQRTEQGDSAMYLCASSFSATGLKNTGELFFGEGSRLTVL.